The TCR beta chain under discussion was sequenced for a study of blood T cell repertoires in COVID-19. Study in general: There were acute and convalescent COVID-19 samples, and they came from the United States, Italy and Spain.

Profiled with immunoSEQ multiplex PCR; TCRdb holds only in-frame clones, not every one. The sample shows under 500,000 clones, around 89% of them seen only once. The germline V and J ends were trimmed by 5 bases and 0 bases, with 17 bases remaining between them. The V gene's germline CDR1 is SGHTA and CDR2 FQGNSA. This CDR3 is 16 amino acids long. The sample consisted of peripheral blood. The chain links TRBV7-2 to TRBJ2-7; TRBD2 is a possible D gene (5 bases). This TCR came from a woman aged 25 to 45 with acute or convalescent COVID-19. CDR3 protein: CASSALGSRGSYEQYF. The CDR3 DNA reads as TGTGCCAGCAGCGCCCTAGGATCCCGGGGCTCCTACGAGCAGTACTTC. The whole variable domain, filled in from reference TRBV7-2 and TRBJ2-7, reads GAGVSQSPSNKVTEKGKDVELRCDPISGHTALYWYRQSLGQGLEFLIYFQGNSAPDKSGLPSDRFSAERTGGSVSTLTIQRTQQEDSAVYLCASSALGSRGSYEQYFGPGTRLTVT.